The clone carrying this T cell receptor beta chain was seen once. These data belong to a study of cytomegalovirus exposure and HLA in healthy donors. Germline V gene sequence: CDR1 SQVTM, CDR2 ANQGSEA. The CDR3 consists of 14 residues. Losses at the gene ends were 6 bases for V and 7 bases for J; bases not matched to a gene: 11. PCR amplification relied on 60 Vbeta primers (plus 13 Jbeta primers). Generated by immunoSEQ multiplex PCR, the TCRdb table keeps only in-frame clones and is missing some. The profile covers about 110,000 clones, with nearly 70% appearing a single time and about 5% taken by the ten largest.

This clonotype originated in a woman between 65 and 79 years old in good health and CMV-seropositive. Sequencing was performed on PBMCs. This rearrangement joins TRBV29-1 to TRBJ2-1; 8 bases align to TRBD2. CDR3 sequence: CSVRDGGANNEQFF. CDR3 sequence (DNA): TGCAGCGTGAGGGACGGGGGGGCAAATAATGAGCAGTTCTTC.